The text below deals with one T cell receptor (beta chain). The germline gives CDR1 SGHNT, CDR2 YYREEE (reference sequence). The CDR3 spans 15 residues. V was trimmed by 4 bases and J by 1 base, leaving 14 bases between them. This sample stems from a study of shared clonotypes between healthy human individuals. This table comes from immunoSEQ multiplex PCR, and its TCRdb copy is limited to in-frame clones, with some not included. Among roughly 2.2 million clones, just under 95% were seen once, and the ten largest hold around 0.35%. Sequencing was performed on naive CD4+ T cells from PBMCs. Subset reported: CD45RA+ positively selected. The receptor was isolated from a man between 18 and 29 years old in good health. Some clones in this sample may be carry-over from other donors' samples. The chain couples TRBV5-4 to TRBJ1-1; tentatively, D is TRBD1 (5 bases). This chain's CDR3 is CASSIGRTGNTEAFF. CDR3 nucleotides: TGTGCCAGCAGCATTGGCCGTACAGGGAACACTGAAGCTTTCTTT.